The 8 T cell receptor beta chains given below trace back to one sample, sequenced in a study of CD4 T cells in relation to SARS-CoV-2 and coronaviruses. No cognate antigen is known for these TCRs. TCRdb keeps only in-frame clones here, not all; method: immunoSEQ multiplex PCR. The sample lists tens of thousands of clones, roughly four fifths occurring once. The specimen was naive CD4+ T cells from PBMCs, cultured in vitro. Sample subset: naive CD4+ T cells isolated by negative enrichment. These receptors all come from an adult with COVID-19.

The V gene is TRBV6-5, the J gene TRBJ1-1; D gene ambiguous. V lost 2 bases, J lost 0 bases, and 10 bases lay in between. This CDR3 is 15 amino acids long. Germline V gives CDR1 MNHEY, CDR2 SVGAGI. The CDR3 bases are TGTGCCAGCAGTTACGCACGTAACATGAACACTGAAGCTTTCTTT. Encoded protein: CASSYARNMNTEAFF.

This chain uses TRBV28 with TRBJ1-1; D is unclear. V was clipped by 2 bases and J by 11 bases, with 15 bases between them. The CDR3 has 13 residues. CDR1 is MDHEN and CDR2 is SYDVKM in the germline V gene. The DNA for the CDR3 is TGTGCCAGCAGTTTAAGAATGAGCCGAGGCGCTTTCTTT. It translates to CASSLRMSRGAFF.

The chain has TRBV18 and TRBJ2-7; 10 bases align to TRBD2. V shed 5 bases and J 3 bases; nucleotides not matched to a gene: 7. Germline V gene lookup returns CDR1 KGHSH and CDR2 LQKENI. CDR3 length equals 15 residues. CDR3 protein: CASSSRTSGDYEQYF. The CDR3, as DNA: TGTGCCAGCTCATCTCGGACTAGCGGAGACTACGAGCAGTACTTC.

J is TRBJ2-4 and V is TRBV29-1; 12 bases match TRBD2. The CDR3 spans 14 residues. The V segment lost 6 bases and the J segment 9 bases; nucleotides outside the gene matches: 9. Germline CDR1 SQVTM, CDR2 ANQGSEA. CDR3 sequence: CSVATSGSVGIQYF. The CDR3 nucleotides are TGCAGCGTGGCGACTAGCGGGAGCGTCGGCATTCAGTACTTC.

J is TRBJ2-2 and V is TRBV9; the D gene is possibly TRBD1 (5 bases). Trimming left V 4 bases short and J 4 bases short, with 20 bases between. Germline-derived CDR1 and CDR2 are SGDLS and YYNGEE. The CDR3 is 17 residues long. The CDR3, as DNA: TGTGCCAGCAGCCCCCGAGTGGGGCCCGGGCCCACCGGGGAGCTGTTTTTT. Translated: CASSPRVGPGPTGELFF. The whole variable domain, remainder taken from reference TRBV9 and TRBJ2-2, is DSGVTQTPKHLITATGQRVTLRCSPRSGDLSVYWYQQSLDQGLQFLIQYYNGEERAKGNILERFSAQQFPDLHSELNLSSLELGDSALYFCASSPRVGPGPTGELFFGEGSRLTVL.

The chain carries TRBV2 and TRBJ1-2, with no clear D. Germline V gives CDR1 SNHLY, CDR2 FYNNEI. Trimming pared 0 bases from V and 5 bases from J, leaving 13 bases between. CDR3 size: 15 residues. CDR3 DNA sequence: TGTGCCAGCAGTGAAGCCTCGGGAGTGAGGTATGGCTACACCTTC. Protein product: CASSEASGVRYGYTF.

The chain has TRBV21-1 and TRBJ2-7; TRBD2, the table's D call, lacks a check against the DNA. TRBV21-1 is a known pseudogene. The CDR3 runs 17 residues. The CDR3 region is CASNPIRGNRASYEQYF. In DNA form, the CDR3 reads TGTGCCAGCAACCCGATTCGAGGGAATAGGGCCTCCTACGAGCAGTACTTC.

CDR3 protein: CASSFSGVYEQYF. The CDR3 DNA reads TGTGCCAGCAGCTTTAGCGGTGTCTACGAGCAGTACTTC. V gene TRBV7-8 combines with J gene TRBJ2-7, with D possibly matching TRBD2 (6 bases). Germline CDR1 SGHVS, CDR2 FQNEAQ. The CDR3 contains 13 residues. Trimming left V 3 bases short and J 3 bases short, with 9 bases between.